This T cell receptor beta chain was identified during a study of T cells in localized non-small cell lung cancer. Study-wide points: When the top 100 tumor clones were examined, a median approximately 60 of them also appeared in the adjacent lung, which was paired and uninvolved. It was uninvolved adjacent lung that showed the highest T cell clonality, exceeding tumor. A raised T cell density in blood coincided with lengthier overall survival.

In regard to this clone: The antigen remains undetermined.

TCRdb keeps only in-frame clones here, not all; method: immunoSEQ multiplex PCR. The profile shows about 17,000 clones, 65% to 85% of them singletons. The CDR3 is made up of 11 amino acids. V was trimmed by 5 bases and J by 2 bases, leaving 7 bases between them. CDR1 DFQATT and CDR2 SNEGSKA come from the germline V gene (reference sequence). This receptor was obtained from a male donor older than 55 with stage III lung adenocarcinoma. V is TRBV20-1 and J is TRBJ2-7; possibly TRBD1 or TRBD2 for D (5 bases each). The specimen was peripheral blood, collected before any cancer treatment. CDR3 residues: CSAGTTYEQYF. The DNA for the CDR3 is TGCAGTGCTGGGACGACCTACGAGCAGTACTTC.